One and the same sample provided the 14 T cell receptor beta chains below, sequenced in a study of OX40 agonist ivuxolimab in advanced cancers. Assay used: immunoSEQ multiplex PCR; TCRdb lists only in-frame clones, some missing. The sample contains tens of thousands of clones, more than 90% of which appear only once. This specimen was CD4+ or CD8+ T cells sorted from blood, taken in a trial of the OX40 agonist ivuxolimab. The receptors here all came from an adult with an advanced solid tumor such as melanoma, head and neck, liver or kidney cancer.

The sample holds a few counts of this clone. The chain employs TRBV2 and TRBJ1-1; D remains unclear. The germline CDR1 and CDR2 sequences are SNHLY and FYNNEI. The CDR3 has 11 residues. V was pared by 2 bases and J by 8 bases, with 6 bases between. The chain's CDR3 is CASSELGEAFF. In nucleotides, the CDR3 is TGTGCCAGCAGTGAACTGGGAGAAGCTTTCTTT.

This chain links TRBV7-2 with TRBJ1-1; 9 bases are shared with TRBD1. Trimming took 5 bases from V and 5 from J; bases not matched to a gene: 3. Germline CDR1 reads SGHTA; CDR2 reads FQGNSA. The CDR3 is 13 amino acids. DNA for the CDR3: TGTGCCAGCAGCACAGGGGGCGGAACTGAAGCTTTCTTT. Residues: CASSTGGGTEAFF.

The CDR3 region has the DNA TGTGCCAGCAGCTTAAACGCAGGCACAGATACGCAGTATTTT. Translation: CASSLNAGTDTQYF. The V call is TRBV7-7, the J call TRBJ2-3; D unclear. Trimming removed 2 bases from V and 1 base from J, with 7 bases in between. Germline loops: CDR1 SSHAT, CDR2 FNYEAQ (reference sequence). CDR3 length: 14 amino acids.

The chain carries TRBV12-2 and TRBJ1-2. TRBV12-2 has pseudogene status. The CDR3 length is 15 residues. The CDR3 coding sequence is TGTGCAAGTCGTCCCCTCCCGGGACTGTCCTATGGCTACACCTTC. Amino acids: CASRPLPGLSYGYTF.

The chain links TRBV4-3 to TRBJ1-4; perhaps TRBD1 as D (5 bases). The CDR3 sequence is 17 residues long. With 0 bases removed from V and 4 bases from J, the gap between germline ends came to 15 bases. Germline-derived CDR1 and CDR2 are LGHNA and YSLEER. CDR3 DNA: TGCGCCAGCAGCCAAGAGATAAGGGGATTAGGTAATGAAAAACTGTTTTTT. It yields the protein CASSQEIRGLGNEKLFF.

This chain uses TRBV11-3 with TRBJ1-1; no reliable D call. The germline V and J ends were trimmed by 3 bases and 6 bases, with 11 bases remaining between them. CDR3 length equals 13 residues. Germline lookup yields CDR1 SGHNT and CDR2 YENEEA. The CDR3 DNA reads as TGTGCCAGCAGCTTCACCAAGCTATCTGAAGCTTTCTTT. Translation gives CASSFTKLSEAFF.

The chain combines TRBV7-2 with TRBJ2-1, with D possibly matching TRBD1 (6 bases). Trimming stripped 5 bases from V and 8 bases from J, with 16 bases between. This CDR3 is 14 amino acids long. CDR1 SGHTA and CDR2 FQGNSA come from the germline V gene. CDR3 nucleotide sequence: TGTGCCAGCAGCCTAGGGGTAGGGGGTTATGAGCAGTTCTTC. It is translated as CASSLGVGGYEQFF.

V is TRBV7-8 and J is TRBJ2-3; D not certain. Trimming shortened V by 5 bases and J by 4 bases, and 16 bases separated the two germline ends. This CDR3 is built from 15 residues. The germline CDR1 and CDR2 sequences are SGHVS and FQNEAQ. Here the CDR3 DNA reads TGTGCCAGCAGCCACCGAGCGCATTCCCCAGATACGCAGTATTTT. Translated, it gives CASSHRAHSPDTQYF. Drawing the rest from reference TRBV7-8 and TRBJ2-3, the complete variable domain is GAGVSQSPRYKVAKRGQDVALRCDPISGHVSLFWYQQALGQGPEFLTYFQNEAQLDKSGLPSDRFFAERPEGSVSTLKIQRTQQEDSAVYLCASSHRAHSPDTQYFGPGTRLTVL.

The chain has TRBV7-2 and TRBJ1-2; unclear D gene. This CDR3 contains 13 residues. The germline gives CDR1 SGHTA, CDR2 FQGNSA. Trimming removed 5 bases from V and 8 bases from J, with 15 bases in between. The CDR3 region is CASSPGPGLGYTF. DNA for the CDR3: TGTGCCAGCAGCCCTGGACCGGGCTTGGGCTACACCTTC.

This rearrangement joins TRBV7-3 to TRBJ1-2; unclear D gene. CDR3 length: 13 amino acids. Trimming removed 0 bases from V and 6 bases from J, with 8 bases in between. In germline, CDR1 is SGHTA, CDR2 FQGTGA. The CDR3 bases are TGTGCCAGCAGCTTAACACTCGGGGATGGCTACACCTTC. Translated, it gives CASSLTLGDGYTF.

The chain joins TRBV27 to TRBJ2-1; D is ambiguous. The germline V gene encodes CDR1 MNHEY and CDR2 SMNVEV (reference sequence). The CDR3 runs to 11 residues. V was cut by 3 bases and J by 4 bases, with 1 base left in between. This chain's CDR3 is CASSFYNEQFF. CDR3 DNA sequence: TGTGCCAGCAGTTTTTACAATGAGCAGTTCTTC.

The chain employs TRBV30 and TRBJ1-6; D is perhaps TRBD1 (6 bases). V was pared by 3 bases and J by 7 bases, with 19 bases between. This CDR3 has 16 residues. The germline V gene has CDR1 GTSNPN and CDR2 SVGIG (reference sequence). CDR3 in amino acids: CAWRASPGHRNSPLHF. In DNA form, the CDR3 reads TGTGCCTGGAGAGCCTCACCGGGACATCGAAATTCACCCCTCCACTTT.

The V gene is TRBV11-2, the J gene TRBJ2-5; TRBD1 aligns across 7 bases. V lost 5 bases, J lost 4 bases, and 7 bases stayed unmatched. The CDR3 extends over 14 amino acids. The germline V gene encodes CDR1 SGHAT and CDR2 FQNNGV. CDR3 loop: CASSEQGVVETQYF. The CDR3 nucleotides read TGTGCCAGCAGCGAGCAGGGGGTGGTAGAGACCCAGTACTTC.

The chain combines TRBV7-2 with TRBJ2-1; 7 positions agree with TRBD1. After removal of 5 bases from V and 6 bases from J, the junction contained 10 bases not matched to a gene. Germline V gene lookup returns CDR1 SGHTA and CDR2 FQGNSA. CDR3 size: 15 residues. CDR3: CASSAGTVGGNEQFF. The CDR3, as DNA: TGTGCCAGCAGCGCCGGGACAGTAGGGGGCAATGAGCAGTTCTTC.